This T cell receptor (beta chain) was recorded in a study of T-cell reconstitution after alpha-beta-depleted transplantation in children. Points from the study as a whole: The high TCRbeta diversity at day 60 in some patients came from surviving recipient T cells and thymic progenitors. Two months or so post-transplant, alpha-beta T cells reportedly derived from several hundred expanded graft clones. When one year had passed after transplant, most T-cell counts and diversity came from newly produced T cells.

This sample's TCRbeta library carried unique molecular identifier barcodes. MiXCR, run by TCRdb on the PCR reads, gives a single entry per CDR3 protein. The sample holds about a million distinct CDR3 sequences, around 30% seen once. The CDR3 consists of 14 residues. The ends were cut back, 1 base at V and 3 bases at J, with 10 bases in the middle. Concerning this clonotype itself: Its antigen is unknown.

The sequence was collected from a boy in the first two years of life who had a stem cell transplant for SCID, so the T cells may come from the graft donor. This material consisted of PBMCs, mostly from graft donor cells, taken 360 days after TCRalphabeta/CD19-depleted stem cell transplant. The V gene is TRBV12-3 or TRBV12-4, the J gene TRBJ2-7; the D gene is possibly TRBD2 (6 bases). The CDR3 loop reads CASSLGASVYEQYF. The CDR3 region has the DNA TGTGCCAGCAGTTTAGGGGCTAGCGTCTACGAGCAGTACTTC.